The next 27 T cell receptor beta chains were all read from a single sample in a study of blood T cell repertoires in COVID-19. Data came from immunoSEQ multiplex PCR; TCRdb stores just in-frame clones and leaves some out. The sample consists of approximately 190,000 clones, around 80% of them appearing once. Sequencing was carried out using peripheral blood. These receptors originate from a man in his thirties or forties with active or convalescent COVID-19.

The rearrangement uses TRBV7-2 and TRBJ2-7; D uncertain. The CDR3 is 13 amino acids. V was pared by 4 bases and J by 6 bases, with 13 bases between. Per germline, CDR1 SGHTA and CDR2 FQGNSA. The CDR3 sequence is CASSSAPGGEQYF. In nucleotides, the CDR3 is TGTGCCAGCAGCTCCGCCCCCGGCGGCGAGCAGTACTTC.

V is TRBV10-3 and J is TRBJ2-2, with 11 bases matching TRBD2. This CDR3 comprises 16 residues. With V trimmed by 6 bases and J by 1 base, 4 bases remained unmatched. In germline, CDR1 is ENHRY, CDR2 SYGVKD. The CDR3 DNA follows: TGTGCCATCAGAGACACTAGCGGGGGGAACACCGGGGAGCTGTTTTTT. It is translated as CAIRDTSGGNTGELFF.

The gene calls are TRBV5-1 and TRBJ1-1; 7 bases map to TRBD1. Germline CDR1 is SGHRS and CDR2 is YFSETQ. Losses at the gene ends were 1 base for V and 2 bases for J; bases not matched to a gene: 5. The CDR3 is 15 residues long. In DNA form, the CDR3 reads TGCGCCAGCAGCTTGATAGGACAGGCTAACACTGAAGCTTTCTTT. Its translation: CASSLIGQANTEAFF.

This clone was seen a single time. V usage is TRBV5-8 and J usage is TRBJ1-1; D is undetermined. Per germline, CDR1 SGHTS and CDR2 YDEGEE. V was pared by 0 bases and J by 8 bases, with 5 bases between. This CDR3 comprises 11 residues. The CDR3 DNA reads as TGTGCCAGCAGCTTGGTTTCAGAAGCTTTCTTT. Amino acids: CASSLVSEAFF.

In regard to this clone: One junction end disagrees with the germline gene, perhaps due to a read error. V is TRBV7-7 and J is TRBJ2-1; TRBD2 matches at 7 bases. The CDR3 sequence is 15 residues long. CDR1 is SSHAT and CDR2 is FNYEAQ in the germline V gene (reference sequence). The CDR3 region has the DNA TGTGCTAGCAGCTTACAGACGGGGGGATACAATGAGCAGTTCTTC. This sequence encodes CASSLQTGGYNEQFF.

For the CDR3, the DNA is TGTGCCAGCAGCCCGGGGACTGGGACTAGCACAGATACGCAGTATTTT. The encoded protein is CASSPGTGTSTDTQYF. This sequence joins TRBV11-3 and TRBJ2-3; a possible D gene is TRBD2 (6 bases). Between the trimmed V and J ends, which lost 5 bases and 0 bases, there was a span of 15 bases. The CDR3 runs 16 residues. Germline V CDR1 and CDR2: SGHNT, YENEEA.

The V and J genes are TRBV19 and TRBJ1-1, with D tentatively TRBD1 (5 bases). The CDR3 has 13 residues. Germline V gene data show CDR1 as LNHDA and CDR2 as SQIVND (reference sequence). Between the trimmed V and J ends, which lost 1 base and 4 bases, there was a span of 7 bases. In DNA form, the CDR3 reads TGTGCCAGTAGTATAGGCAGGGCCACTGAAGCTTTCTTT. Protein: CASSIGRATEAFF.

This clone occurred once. The chain links TRBV28 to TRBJ2-3; a possible D gene is TRBD2 (7 bases). The CDR3 has 15 residues. CDR1 and CDR2 (germline): MDHEN, SYDVKM. The germline V and J ends were trimmed by 4 bases and 4 bases, with 15 bases remaining between them. The CDR3 DNA is TGTGCCAGCAGTTCGAGAAGGGGGGGCGCAGATACGCAGTATTTT. Its translation: CASSSRRGGADTQYF.

CDR3 nucleotides: TGTGCCAGTAGTACACAGGGGAGCACGGGCACAGATACGCAGTATTTT. Translated, it gives CASSTQGSTGTDTQYF. The chain recombines TRBV19 with TRBJ2-3; the match to TRBD1 covers 7 bases. The junction had 8 bases not matched to a gene; V was cut back by 4 bases and J by 1 base. Germline V gene sequence: CDR1 LNHDA, CDR2 SQIVND (reference sequence). The CDR3 totals 16 residues.

In its sample, this clone was seen a few times. J is TRBJ2-7 and V is TRBV7-9, with D maybe TRBD2 (7 bases). Per germline, CDR1 SEHNR and CDR2 FQNEAQ (reference sequence). This CDR3 has 13 residues. V was clipped by 10 bases and J by 6 bases, with 19 bases between them. The CDR3 here is CAIELYREGEQYV. CDR3 bases: TGTGCCATCGAGCTGTACAGGGAGGGCGAGCAGTACGTC.

The J gene is TRBJ2-1, the V gene TRBV3-1 (or the pseudogene TRBV3-2); 9 nucleotides align to TRBD1. After removal of 0 bases from V and 7 bases from J, the junction contained 19 bases not matched to a gene. Germline loops: CDR1 LGHDT, CDR2 YNNKEL (reference sequence). The CDR3 is made up of 20 amino acids. CDR3 region: CASSQETSYRDRESRNEQFF. CDR3 DNA sequence: TGTGCCAGCAGCCAAGAAACCTCGTACCGGGACAGGGAATCCAGGAATGAGCAGTTCTTC.

The rearrangement uses TRBV30 and TRBJ1-5; 8 bases agree with TRBD1. The V segment lost 2 bases and the J segment 5 bases; nucleotides outside the gene matches: 2. CDR1 is GTSNPN and CDR2 is SVGIG in the germline V gene (reference sequence). The CDR3 is 13 amino acids. CDR3 in amino acids: CAWSIRGHQPQHF. CDR3 nucleotide sequence: TGTGCCTGGAGTATCAGGGGGCATCAGCCCCAGCATTTT.

The count of this clone is one. Other DNA sequences of this sample code for an identical CDR3. The rearrangement uses TRBV12-3 or TRBV12-4 and TRBJ1-5; D is ambiguous. Trimming took 4 bases from V and 1 from J, leaving 5 bases between them. The CDR3 runs to 13 residues. The CDR3 DNA follows: TGTGCCAGCAGTTCGGGGAGCAATCAGCCCCAGCATTTT. Protein: CASSSGSNQPQHF.

This chain links TRBV5-1 with TRBJ2-2; possible D gene TRBD1, 6 bases. Germline lookup yields CDR1 SGHRS and CDR2 YFSETQ. Trimming pared 0 bases from V and 0 bases from J, leaving 9 bases between. The CDR3 has 16 amino acids. CDR3 DNA sequence: TGCGCCAGCAGCTTGGTTGACAGGTCGAACACCGGGGAGCTGTTTTTT. Amino acid sequence: CASSLVDRSNTGELFF.

In DNA, the CDR3 is TGCGCCAGCAGCCAAGATCTCCTAGCCACCGTAGGGACCCAGTACTTC. Residues: CASSQDLLATVGTQYF. The chain couples TRBV4-3 to TRBJ2-5; TRBD2 might be the D (5 bases). Germline lookup yields CDR1 LGHNA and CDR2 YSLEER. V lost 0 bases and J lost 7, with 18 bases in between. The CDR3 sequence is 16 residues long.

This clone was detected only a few times. The chain has TRBV27 and TRBJ2-7; D possibly corresponds to TRBD1 (5 bases). V was clipped by 4 bases and J by 1 base, with 11 bases between them. This CDR3 is built from 14 residues. Germline V gene data show CDR1 as MNHEY and CDR2 as SMNVEV (reference sequence). The CDR3 coding sequence is TGTGCCAGCAGTTACTACACAGGTTCCTACGAGCAGTACTTC. As protein: CASSYYTGSYEQYF.

The chain links TRBV11-3 to TRBJ2-1; 8 positions agree with TRBD2. This CDR3 region has 15 residues. From germline, CDR1 is SGHNT and CDR2 YENEEA. V lost 5 bases to trimming and J lost 4 bases; unmatched junction nucleotides: 7. As DNA, the CDR3 is TGTGCCAGCAGCCCAACTAGCGGAGGATACAATGAGCAGTTCTTC. Its protein is CASSPTSGGYNEQFF.

J is TRBJ2-3 and V is TRBV25-1; 7 bases agree with TRBD1. V lost 2 bases to trimming and J lost 7 bases; unmatched junction nucleotides: 18. This CDR3 contains 18 residues. CDR1 MGHDK and CDR2 SYGVNS come from the germline V gene. The CDR3 here is CASSERRVGQVSVNTQYF. The CDR3 bases are TGTGCCAGCAGTGAAAGACGGGTAGGACAGGTTAGCGTAAATACGCAGTATTTT.

The rearrangement links TRBV5-1 to TRBJ2-3, with D possibly being TRBD1 (6 bases). Germline CDR1 reads SGHRS; CDR2 reads YFSETQ. This CDR3 has 16 residues. V was pared by 0 bases and J by 5 bases, with 16 bases between. The CDR3 loop reads CASSLEGRGWEDTQYF. CDR3 DNA sequence: TGCGCCAGCAGCTTGGAGGGCAGGGGCTGGGAAGATACGCAGTATTTT.

This chain joins TRBV19 and TRBJ2-1; 10 bases fit TRBD2. Germline trimming cut 5 bases from V and 4 bases from J; bases unmatched to any gene: 8. Germline values: CDR1 LNHDA, CDR2 SQIVND (reference sequence). The CDR3 is 16 residues long. CDR3 bases: TGTGCCAGTAGTCCCCGTCCTAGCGGGAGTTACAATGAGCAGTTCTTC. It encodes CASSPRPSGSYNEQFF.

The chain is built from TRBV30 and TRBJ2-1; D is perhaps TRBD2 (5 bases). The germline V gene encodes CDR1 GTSNPN and CDR2 SVGIG (reference sequence). The CDR3 covers 10 residues. The CDR3 is CPGRGNEQFF. For the CDR3, the DNA is TGTCCCGGGCGCGGGAATGAGCAGTTCTTC.

The rearrangement uses TRBV5-6 and TRBJ1-3; unclear D gene. With 4 bases removed from V and 4 bases from J, the gap between germline ends came to 15 bases. This CDR3 is 15 amino acids long. Germline lookup yields CDR1 SGHDT and CDR2 YYEEEE. As DNA, the CDR3 is TGTGCCAGCAGCGTTTCAGGTTTTGACGGAAACACCATATATTTT. It is translated as CASSVSGFDGNTIYF. The full variable domain, completed using reference TRBV5-6 and TRBJ1-3, is DAGVTQSPTHLIKTRGQQVTLRCSPKSGHDTVSWYQQALGQGPQFIFQYYEEEERQRGNFPDRFSGHQFPNYSSELNVNALLLGDSALYLCASSVSGFDGNTIYFGEGSWLTVV.

This chain connects TRBV7-2 to TRBJ2-1; 13 nucleotides agree with TRBD2. Losses at the gene ends were 8 bases for V and 2 bases for J; bases not matched to a gene: 3. CDR1 is SGHTA, CDR2 FQGNSA, per germline. The CDR3 runs to 15 residues. The CDR3 DNA sequence: TGTGCCAGCGGTACTAGCGGGAGGGCCTACAATGAGCAGTTCTTC. Translation: CASGTSGRAYNEQFF.

On this clone: Mismatch with germline at one junction end may stem from a read error. This chain joins TRBV28 and TRBJ1-4; 8 bases map to TRBD1. This CDR3 is built from 14 residues. Germline lookup yields CDR1 MDHEN and CDR2 SYDVKM. CDR3 region: CASSVPGQVISPDF. The CDR3 bases are TGTGCCAGCAGTGTTCCGGGACAGGTCATATCCCCCGATTTT.

The chain recombines TRBV27 with TRBJ1-5; 9 bases align to TRBD1. The CDR3 extends over 14 amino acids. The trim removed 6 bases at V and 4 bases at J, leaving 4 bases unmatched. Germline loops: CDR1 MNHEY, CDR2 SMNVEV (reference sequence). The CDR3 loop reads CASRPGQGNQPQHF. DNA for the CDR3: TGTGCCAGCAGGCCCGGACAGGGGAATCAGCCCCAGCATTTT.

The chain is built from TRBV9 and TRBJ2-6; 8 positions agree with TRBD1. J gave up 2 bases and V 3 bases, and 4 bases lay outside the gene matches. Germline V gene sequence: CDR1 SGDLS, CDR2 YYNGEE. CDR3 length: 16 amino acids. For the CDR3, the DNA is TGTGCCAGCAGCGCGGACAGGGTTGCTGGGGCCAACGTCCTGACTTTC. Translation gives CASSADRVAGANVLTF. The whole variable domain, filled in from reference TRBV9 and TRBJ2-6, reads DSGVTQTPKHLITATGQRVTLRCSPRSGDLSVYWYQQSLDQGLQFLIQYYNGEERAKGNILERFSAQQFPDLHSELNLSSLELGDSALYFCASSADRVAGANVLTFGAGSRLTVL.

The sample holds one count of this clone. The rearrangement links TRBV2 to TRBJ2-2; TRBD2 agrees at 12 bases. Trimming took 1 base from V and 0 from J; bases not matched to a gene: 3. CDR1 is SNHLY, CDR2 FYNNEI, per germline. This CDR3 is 18 amino acids long. This CDR3 is CASSEGLAGEPNTGELFF. The CDR3 DNA is TGTGCCAGCAGTGAAGGACTAGCGGGGGAACCGAACACCGGGGAGCTGTTTTTT.